What follows are 29 T cell receptor beta chains derived from one specimen sequenced in a study of STAT5B mutations in CD4+ large granular lymphocyte leukemia. Sequencing used immunoSEQ multiplex PCR; TCRdb keeps in-frame clones, though not all of them. Here the sample spans tens of thousands of clones, 82% being singletons. Sequencing was done on a sample of CD4+ T cells from blood buffy coats. The source is a human donor in good health.

The CDR3 region is CASSPGGSGNTIYF. The CDR3 region has the DNA TGTGCCAGCAGCCCCGGAGGGTCTGGAAACACCATATATTTT. V gene TRBV7-2 combines with J gene TRBJ1-3, with D unclear. CDR1 is SGHTA and CDR2 is FQGNSA in the germline V gene. The CDR3 covers 14 residues. With 5 bases removed from V and 1 base from J, the gap between germline ends came to 9 bases.

The gene calls are TRBV28 and TRBJ1-6; 8 bases agree with TRBD1. The germline gives CDR1 MDHEN, CDR2 SYDVKM. With 3 bases clipped from V and 0 bases from J, the junction kept 7 bases outside the gene matches. The CDR3 runs to 18 residues. CDR3 DNA sequence: TGTGCCAGCAGTTTGAGGGGACAGGCCAGCTCCTATAATTCACCCCTCCACTTT. This translates into CASSLRGQASSYNSPLHF. The whole variable domain, filled in from reference TRBV28 and TRBJ1-6, reads DVKVTQSSRYLVKRTGEKVFLECVQDMDHENMFWYRQDPGLGLRLIYFSYDVKMKEKGDIPEGYSVSREKKERFSLILESASTNQTSMYLCASSLRGQASSYNSPLHFGNGTRLTVT.

The rearrangement joins TRBV6-5 to TRBJ1-5, with 7 bases matching TRBD1. The V gene end was trimmed by 6 bases and the J gene end by 4 bases; junction bases not matched to a gene: 6. The germline gives CDR1 MNHEY, CDR2 SVGAGI. The CDR3 length is 14 residues. CDR3 DNA sequence: TGTGCCAGCAGGACCCAACAGGGGAATCAGCCCCAGCATTTT. It specifies CASRTQQGNQPQHF.

This clone was observed a handful of times. The chain links TRBV7-3 to TRBJ2-2; no clear D. V lost 5 bases and J 7 bases, leaving 8 bases between the germline ends. This CDR3 comprises 12 residues. Germline V gene data show CDR1 as SGHTA and CDR2 as FQGTGA. For the CDR3, the DNA is TGTGCCAGCAGCCTCTTTGGCGGGGAGCTGTTTTTT. Translation: CASSLFGGELFF.

V usage is TRBV6-5 and J usage is TRBJ1-1; 7 bases line up with TRBD1. V lost 2 bases and J lost 4; bases outside the gene matches: 7. Germline CDR1 and CDR2: MNHEY and SVGAGI. This CDR3 has 15 residues. The CDR3 loop reads CASSYKTGIGTEAFF. The DNA of the CDR3 is TGTGCCAGCAGTTACAAGACAGGGATCGGCACTGAAGCTTTCTTT.

J is TRBJ2-5 and V is TRBV28; unclear D gene. The CDR3 length is 17 residues. Germline assignment: CDR1 MDHEN and CDR2 SYDVKM. V was shortened by 4 bases and J by 2 bases, with 20 bases between the two germline ends. CDR3 sequence (DNA): TGTGCCAGCAGTTATCAAGCTAACAGAGACGTACAAGAGACCCAGTACTTC. This translates into CASSYQANRDVQETQYF.

The chain recombines TRBV27 with TRBJ2-7, with 11 bases fitting TRBD2. V shed 5 bases and J 4 bases; nucleotides not matched to a gene: 19. The CDR3 totals 19 residues. Germline assignment: CDR1 MNHEY and CDR2 SMNVEV (reference sequence). The CDR3 reads CASSPEGPWTASGRYEQYF. For the CDR3, the DNA is TGTGCCAGCAGTCCGGAGGGACCGTGGACGGCTAGCGGGAGGTACGAGCAGTACTTC.

CDR3 protein: CASSEQAGPDYEQYF. DNA of the CDR3: TGTGCCAGCAGTGAACAGGCGGGGCCTGACTACGAGCAGTACTTC. V usage is TRBV6-1 and J usage is TRBJ2-7; weak D call: TRBD2 (6 bases). The CDR3 is made up of 15 amino acids. Per germline, CDR1 MNHNS and CDR2 SASEGT. The V gene lost 2 bases and the J gene lost 3 bases, with 14 bases spanning the gap.

In its sample, this clone was seen a few times. The CDR3 is CASSPGTGAAQPQHF. The CDR3, as DNA: TGTGCCAGCTCACCCGGGACAGGGGCCGCTCAGCCCCAGCATTTT. The rearrangement joins TRBV18 to TRBJ1-5; 10 positions match TRBD1. Germline assignment: CDR1 KGHSH and CDR2 LQKENI. This CDR3 spans 15 amino acids. V lost 3 bases, J lost 6 bases, and 5 bases stayed unmatched.

This clone was counted between two and nine times. This sequence joins TRBV21-1 and TRBJ1-2. TRBV21-1 is a listed pseudogene. This CDR3 is 15 amino acids long. The CDR3 region has the DNA TGTGCCAGCAGCGCCCGACCCGCAACCCCTCAGGGCTACACCTTC. This gives the protein CASSARPATPQGYTF.

CDR3 amino acids: CASSTLRVANEKLFF. CDR3 in DNA: TGTGCCAGCAGCACCCTCAGGGTCGCTAATGAAAAACTGTTTTTT. The rearrangement links TRBV6-5 to TRBJ1-4, with D perhaps TRBD1 (5 bases). The germline gives CDR1 MNHEY, CDR2 SVGAGI. CDR3 length equals 15 residues. V was cut by 6 bases and J by 3 bases, with 14 bases left in between.

The chain recombines TRBV18 with TRBJ2-1; 13 bases match TRBD2. There are 15 residues in the CDR3. Germline V gene lookup returns CDR1 KGHSH and CDR2 LQKENI. V lost 3 bases, J lost 8 bases, and 4 bases stayed unmatched. The CDR3 DNA follows: TGTGCCAGCTCACCCCGGACTAGCGGGAGCGATGAGCAGTTCTTC. Protein sequence: CASSPRTSGSDEQFF.

This rearrangement joins TRBV4-3 to TRBJ2-7; 8 bases are a match to TRBD2. Germline CDR1 LGHNA, CDR2 YSLEER. The V and J ends lost 0 bases and 0 bases, in that order; junction bases with no gene match: 4. The CDR3 spans 16 residues. The CDR3 spells CASSQELAVSSYEQYF. Written as DNA, the CDR3 is TGCGCCAGCAGCCAAGAACTAGCGGTGAGCTCCTACGAGCAGTACTTC.

The V call is TRBV6-5, the J call TRBJ1-5, with D unresolved. Germline lookup yields CDR1 MNHEY and CDR2 SVGAGI. V lost 0 bases and J lost 9, with 15 bases in between. This CDR3 comprises 15 residues. CDR3 sequence reads: CASSYSRNSGLPQHF. The CDR3 nucleotides read TGTGCCAGCAGTTACTCCCGCAACAGTGGCTTGCCCCAGCATTTT.

This chain connects TRBV28 to TRBJ2-2; 9 nucleotides align to TRBD1. V dropped 6 bases and J dropped 5; count of bases not matched to a gene: 4. This CDR3 contains 14 residues. CDR1 and CDR2 from the germline V gene are MDHEN and SYDVKM. Here the CDR3 DNA reads TGTGCCAGCAGCGGGACAGGGAGTACCGGGGAGCTGTTTTTT. This sequence encodes CASSGTGSTGELFF. Together with reference TRBV28 and TRBJ2-2, the CDR3 gives the full variable domain: DVKVTQSSRYLVKRTGEKVFLECVQDMDHENMFWYRQDPGLGLRLIYFSYDVKMKEKGDIPEGYSVSREKKERFSLILESASTNQTSMYLCASSGTGSTGELFFGEGSRLTVL.

The CDR3 DNA follows: TGTGCCAGCAGCTTAGGGACTTCCGAGCCTTATGGCTACACCTTC. It translates to CASSLGTSEPYGYTF. The V and J genes are TRBV7-9 and TRBJ1-2; D not certain. Per germline, CDR1 SEHNR and CDR2 FQNEAQ (reference sequence). The CDR3 has 15 residues. Trimming shortened V by 1 base and J by 5 bases, and 14 bases separated the two germline ends.

V and J are TRBV25-1 and TRBJ2-7; 8 nucleotides line up with TRBD1. Per germline, CDR1 MGHDK and CDR2 SYGVNS. CDR3 size: 14 residues. The V gene end was trimmed by 3 bases and the J gene end by 9 bases; junction bases not matched to a gene: 10. The CDR3 region is CASSDMRQGIGQYF. The CDR3 nucleotides are TGTGCCAGCAGTGATATGCGACAGGGGATCGGGCAGTACTTC.

The genes are TRBV28 and TRBJ2-7; TRBD2 matches 9 bases. This CDR3 is built from 14 residues. CDR1 and CDR2 (germline): MDHEN, SYDVKM. V trimming: 7 bases; J trimming: 5 bases; junction bases outside the gene matches: 9. CDR3 nucleotide sequence: TGTGCCAGCACCCTGAGCGGGAGGAACCACGAGCAGTACTTC. Its protein is CASTLSGRNHEQYF.

This chain uses TRBV30 with TRBJ1-1; the D gene is possibly TRBD1 (5 bases). This CDR3 is built from 21 residues. With 0 bases removed from V and 1 base from J, the gap between germline ends came to 30 bases. The germline gives CDR1 GTSNPN, CDR2 SVGIG (reference sequence). The CDR3 region has the DNA TGTGCCTGGAGTGTAAAAGGGGCCCCGAGGTCTAAGGGGCCCACGAACACTGAAGCTTTCTTT. Its translation: CAWSVKGAPRSKGPTNTEAFF.

The J gene is TRBJ2-7, the V gene TRBV29-1, with TRBD1 matching over 9 bases. CDR3 length: 13 amino acids. J gave up 6 bases and V 6 bases, and 9 bases lay outside the gene matches. Germline V gives CDR1 SQVTM, CDR2 ANQGSEA. The CDR3 coding sequence is TGCAGCGTCTCCGGGACAGGGCTCCCCGAGCAGTACTTC. Its protein product is CSVSGTGLPEQYF.

The table lists this clone with a count of one. This sequence joins TRBV6-6 and TRBJ2-1, with D possibly being TRBD2 (7 bases). Trimming stripped 7 bases from V and 6 bases from J, with 19 bases between. This CDR3 comprises 15 residues. Germline loops: CDR1 MNHNY, CDR2 SVGAGI (reference sequence). CDR3 loop: CASTPGGLGSNEQFF. CDR3 in DNA: TGTGCCAGCACACCCGGGGGGCTAGGCAGCAATGAGCAGTTCTTC.

This clone was detected only a few times. This chain's CDR3 is CASSYAHLNTEAFF. The CDR3 DNA reads TGTGCCAGCAGTTATGCCCATTTGAACACTGAAGCTTTCTTT. The rearrangement joins TRBV6-6 to TRBJ1-1; D ambiguous. Trimming left V 3 bases short and J 0 bases short, with 8 bases between. The CDR3 sequence is 14 residues long. Germline V gene sequence: CDR1 MNHNY, CDR2 SVGAGI (reference sequence).

This chain uses TRBV18 with TRBJ2-7; 11 bases line up with TRBD1. This CDR3 spans 14 amino acids. The trim removed 1 base at V and 6 bases at J, leaving 2 bases unmatched. Germline CDR1 KGHSH, CDR2 LQKENI. CDR3 bases: TGTGCCAGCTCACCACTGGACAGGGGGCGCGAGCAGTACTTC. Protein sequence: CASSPLDRGREQYF. Looking up the rest from reference TRBV18 and TRBJ2-7 gives the full variable domain: NAGVMQNPRHLVRRRGQEARLRCSPMKGHSHVYWYRQLPEEGLKFMVYLQKENIIDESGMPKERFSAEFPKEGPSILRIQQVVRGDSAAYFCASSPLDRGREQYFGPGTRLTVT.

The chain is built from TRBV30 and TRBJ1-2; unclear D gene. V gave up 1 base and J gave up 0 bases, with 12 bases separating them. The CDR3 is 15 residues long. From germline, CDR1 is GTSNPN and CDR2 SVGIG (reference sequence). The CDR3 sequence is CAWSAIRDTNYGYTF. The DNA for the CDR3 is TGTGCCTGGAGTGCGATCCGGGATACTAACTATGGCTACACCTTC.

The rearrangement joins TRBV28 to TRBJ2-7, with 10 bases aligning to TRBD2. The CDR3 extends over 14 amino acids. Per germline, CDR1 MDHEN and CDR2 SYDVKM. V shed 6 bases, J shed 9 bases, and the junction held 11 bases outside the gene matches. Here the CDR3 reads CASRLAGTRSVQYF. The CDR3 DNA is TGTGCCAGCAGACTAGCGGGGACACGATCAGTGCAGTACTTC.

The chain recombines TRBV7-2 with TRBJ1-1; D may be TRBD1 (5 bases). The germline V gene has CDR1 SGHTA and CDR2 FQGNSA. Trimming took off 1 base at V and 1 base at J, with 10 bases between the two ends. The CDR3 consists of 15 residues. The CDR3 DNA is TGTGCCAGCAGCTTAGTGGGGGGAGCGAACACTGAAGCTTTCTTT. Translating it yields CASSLVGGANTEAFF. Full variable domain (remainder filled in from reference TRBV7-2 and TRBJ1-1): GAGVSQSPSNKVTEKGKDVELRCDPISGHTALYWYRQSLGQGLEFLIYFQGNSAPDKSGLPSDRFSAERTGGSVSTLTIQRTQQEDSAVYLCASSLVGGANTEAFFGQGTRLTVV.

The chain uses TRBV11-1 and TRBJ2-7; D is possibly TRBD1 or TRBD2 (5 bases each). The ends were cut back, 5 bases at V and 5 bases at J, with 13 bases in the middle. The CDR3 contains 13 residues. Germline-derived CDR1 and CDR2 are SGHAT and FQDESV (reference sequence). The CDR3 protein is CASSKGPTHEQYF. As DNA, the CDR3 is TGTGCCAGCAGCAAGGGACCGACCCACGAGCAGTACTTC.

The J gene is TRBJ1-5, the V gene TRBV20-1, with D unclear. The CDR3 runs to 11 residues. V was cut by 2 bases and J by 11 bases, with 10 bases left in between. Germline loops: CDR1 DFQATT, CDR2 SNEGSKA (reference sequence). CDR3 residues: CSARRAVSQHF. In DNA, the CDR3 is TGCAGTGCTAGAAGGGCAGTTTCCCAGCATTTT.

This clone was detected only a few times. The chain combines TRBV6-5 with TRBJ2-7; D might be TRBD1 or TRBD2, each matching 5 bases. CDR3 size: 14 residues. CDR1 MNHEY and CDR2 SVGAGI come from the germline V gene. The V and J ends lost 7 bases and 3 bases respectively, with 16 bases between them. The CDR3 DNA reads TGTGCCAGCAAAATTAATCGGGACGGCTACGAGCAGTACTTC. This gives the protein CASKINRDGYEQYF.